A few counts support the clone carrying this TCR beta chain. What it binds is unknown. TCRdb analysed the RT-PCR reads with MiXCR anew, one entry per CDR3 protein. The sample shows about 700,000 distinct CDR3 sequences, more than 11% of them seen only once. The data derive from a study of response to subunit inactivated influenza vaccine. Germline values: CDR1 SGHRS, CDR2 YFSETQ. V lost 4 bases to trimming and J lost 4 bases; unmatched junction nucleotides: 5. This CDR3 spans 14 amino acids. Study-level points and caveats: A suggestion made by the authors is that each seasonal influenza vaccination recruits few new T cells.

The chain combines TRBV5-1 with TRBJ1-5; TRBD1 agrees at 7 bases. The sample was PBMCs from blood, taken around 15 days before vaccination. This TCR was recovered from a man between 50 and 59 years old who received an inactivated influenza vaccine. The CDR3 is CASSQETGNQPQHF. The CDR3 nucleotides are TGCGCCAGCAGCCAAGAGACAGGGAATCAGCCCCAGCATTTT.